Shown below are 17 T cell receptor beta chains from a single sample sequenced in a study of T cell responses to AZD1222 COVID-19 vaccine. This table comes from immunoSEQ multiplex PCR, and its TCRdb copy is limited to in-frame clones, with some not included. Of roughly 120,000 clones detected, 91% appear once; the ten largest clones hold 5.4%. The specimen was peripheral blood, collected on day 0 of AZD1222 vaccination. Receptors were obtained from an adult in good health.

The gene calls are TRBV23-1 and TRBJ2-1; 7 bases fit TRBD1. TRBV23-1 is an ORF, and what it does is uncertain. Trimming cost V 3 bases and J 5 bases; bases outside gene matches: 7. This CDR3 is 15 amino acids long. The CDR3 loop reads CASSHSEGANNEQFF. The CDR3 coding sequence is TGCGCCAGCAGTCACAGTGAGGGGGCAAACAATGAGCAGTTCTTC.

The CDR3 is CASSVTAGSNTEAFF. CDR3 DNA: TGTGCCAGCAGCGTAACTGCCGGCTCTAACACTGAAGCTTTCTTT. The chain is built from TRBV3-1 (or the pseudogene TRBV3-2) and TRBJ1-1; D unclear. Looked up from germline, CDR1 is LGHDT and CDR2 is YNNKEL (reference sequence). Trimming cost V 5 bases and J 2 bases, with 15 bases left between them. The CDR3 has 15 amino acids.

The chain joins TRBV9 to TRBJ2-1, with D perhaps TRBD1 (5 bases). The CDR3 extends over 16 amino acids. The V and J ends lost 0 bases and 0 bases respectively, with 10 bases between them. Germline V gene data show CDR1 as SGDLS and CDR2 as YYNGEE. The CDR3 nucleotides read TGTGCCAGCAGCGTAGGTGTGGGGCCCTCCTACAATGAGCAGTTCTTC. Its translation is CASSVGVGPSYNEQFF. Drawing the rest from reference TRBV9 and TRBJ2-1, the complete variable domain is DSGVTQTPKHLITATGQRVTLRCSPRSGDLSVYWYQQSLDQGLQFLIQYYNGEERAKGNILERFSAQQFPDLHSELNLSSLELGDSALYFCASSVGVGPSYNEQFFGPGTRLTVL.

The chain has TRBV7-3 and TRBJ2-2; possibly TRBD2 for D (6 bases). The CDR3 extends over 15 amino acids. V lost 5 bases and J lost 8, with 18 bases in between. Germline CDR1 is SGHTA and CDR2 is FQGTGA. Here the CDR3 reads CASSRWDSSRGELFF. DNA of the CDR3: TGTGCCAGCAGCAGATGGGACTCATCACGGGGGGAGCTGTTTTTT.

Remarks on this clone: Other DNA sequences of this sample code for an identical CDR3. The chain joins TRBV18 to TRBJ2-5; tentatively, D is TRBD1 (5 bases). Trimming took 4 bases from V and 5 from J, leaving 11 bases between them. CDR1 is KGHSH and CDR2 is LQKENI in the germline V gene. This CDR3 comprises 13 residues. CDR3 amino acids: CASSRDSGETQYF. In DNA form, the CDR3 reads TGTGCCAGCTCACGTGATTCAGGGGAGACCCAGTACTTC.

This chain uses TRBV5-5 with TRBJ1-1, with TRBD1 as a possible D gene (6 bases). V lost 1 base, J lost 5 bases, and 15 bases lay in between. CDR3 length equals 15 residues. CDR1 and CDR2 from the germline V gene are SGHKS and YYEKEE (reference sequence). The CDR3 loop is CASSLFQGSGTEAFF. Here the CDR3 DNA reads TGTGCCAGCAGCTTGTTCCAGGGGAGTGGGACTGAAGCTTTCTTT.

This clone was seen a single time. The chain carries TRBV27 and TRBJ1-5, with 8 bases lining up with TRBD1. J gave up 0 bases and V 6 bases, and 4 bases lay outside the gene matches. Per the germline V gene, CDR1 is MNHEY and CDR2 is SMNVEV (reference sequence). The CDR3 is made up of 15 amino acids. CDR3 in amino acids: CASRKGQDSNQPQHF. CDR3 sequence (DNA): TGTGCCAGCAGAAAGGGACAGGATAGCAATCAGCCCCAGCATTTT.

This rearrangement joins TRBV2 to TRBJ1-6, with 7 positions matching TRBD1. Germline V CDR1 and CDR2: SNHLY, FYNNEI. The CDR3 contains 15 residues. V shed 3 bases, J shed 10 bases, and the junction held 9 bases outside the gene matches. CDR3 DNA: TGTGCCAGCAGTGACCCCACAGGGGTAGGATCACCCCTCCACTTT. Protein product: CASSDPTGVGSPLHF.

The chain links TRBV14 to TRBJ1-2, with D perhaps TRBD1 (5 bases). This CDR3 spans 14 amino acids. Germline CDR1 SGHDN, CDR2 FVKESK. Trimming shortened V by 4 bases and J by 6 bases, and 15 bases separated the two germline ends. Here the CDR3 DNA reads TGTGCCAGCAGCCGGGCCGGGACGGTCCATGGCTACACCTTC. This sequence encodes CASSRAGTVHGYTF.

This clone was observed a handful of times. This chain joins TRBV18 and TRBJ1-2; D unclear. This CDR3 is built from 15 residues. Germline-derived CDR1 and CDR2 are KGHSH and LQKENI. Trimming left V 2 bases short and J 2 bases short, with 12 bases between. Here the CDR3 reads CASSPWEDWNYGYTF. The CDR3 DNA follows: TGTGCCAGCTCACCATGGGAAGATTGGAACTATGGCTACACCTTC.

The chain employs TRBV28 and TRBJ1-1; D call uncertain. V was clipped by 7 bases and J by 6 bases, with 15 bases between them. Germline V gene lookup returns CDR1 MDHEN and CDR2 SYDVKM. The CDR3 runs to 13 residues. The CDR3 loop reads CASTMPSAPEAFF. The DNA of the CDR3 is TGTGCCAGCACCATGCCCTCTGCCCCTGAAGCTTTCTTT.

The V and J genes are TRBV5-1 and TRBJ2-3; D may be TRBD1 or TRBD2 (5 bases each). Deletions cut 1 base from V and 2 bases from J, with 11 bases between. The germline V gene encodes CDR1 SGHRS and CDR2 YFSETQ. The CDR3 has 15 residues. The CDR3 region has the DNA TGCGCCAGCAGCTTGTGGCAGGGAGACACAGATACGCAGTATTTT. Protein sequence: CASSLWQGDTDTQYF.

V is TRBV10-1 and J is TRBJ1-5; the D is unclear. V shed 2 bases and J shed 4 bases, with 12 bases lying between them. The CDR3 loop spans 15 amino acids. The V gene's germline CDR1 is WNHNN and CDR2 SYGVQD (reference sequence). Here the CDR3 reads CASSETGLENQPQHF. In DNA form, the CDR3 reads TGCGCCAGCAGTGAGACCGGGTTAGAAAATCAGCCCCAGCATTTT.

The chain carries TRBV5-6 and TRBJ1-4; D gene ambiguous. Trimming left V 2 bases short and J 4 bases short, with 9 bases between. This CDR3 region has 14 residues. CDR1 and CDR2 from the germline V gene are SGHDT and YYEEEE. CDR3 protein: CASSLLEGNEKLFF. CDR3 DNA sequence: TGTGCCAGCAGCTTATTGGAGGGTAATGAAAAACTGTTTTTT.

The chain has TRBV12-5 and TRBJ2-2, with TRBD2 identical over 7 bases. The CDR3 sequence is 16 residues long. The ends lost 3 bases at V and 0 bases at J; junction bases unmatched: 4. Germline CDR1 LGHNT, CDR2 FRNRAP. CDR3 nucleotides: TGTGCTAGTGGTTTTCCCCGGGGGGCGAACACCGGGGAGCTGTTTTTT. Residues: CASGFPRGANTGELFF.

In this sample, this clone turned up once. This chain uses TRBV11-2 with TRBJ1-5; D gene unclear. CDR3 length: 13 residues. V lost 4 bases to trimming and J lost 1 base, with 5 bases between them. CDR1 and CDR2 (germline): SGHAT, FQNNGV. The CDR3 DNA reads as TGTGCCAGCAGCTCAGTAAGCAATCAGCCCCAGCATTTT. Translated: CASSSVSNQPQHF.

The chain uses TRBV5-1 and TRBJ1-1; maybe TRBD1 (6 bases). Germline-derived CDR1 and CDR2 are SGHRS and YFSETQ. CDR3 length: 12 residues. Trimming cost V 5 bases and J 2 bases, with 7 bases left between them. DNA of the CDR3: TGCGCCAGCAGACAGGGAAACACTGAAGCTTTCTTT. This gives the protein CASRQGNTEAFF.